The clone carrying this T cell receptor beta chain has just one count. This specimen belongs to a study of blood T cell repertoires in COVID-19. For the study at large: The United States, Italy and Spain provided the acute and convalescent COVID-19 samples.

The repertoire was sequenced with immunoSEQ multiplex PCR; TCRdb's copy has only in-frame clones and lacks some. The sample consists of more than 150,000 clones, roughly 80% of them appearing once. Germline CDR1 reads SGHTA; CDR2 reads FQGNSA. V gave up 2 bases and J gave up 8 bases, with 9 bases separating them. The CDR3 length is 13 residues. This receptor was identified in a human donor in a cohort sampled during active COVID-19. V usage is TRBV7-2 and J usage is TRBJ1-4, with no clear D. Sequences were obtained from peripheral blood. The DNA for the CDR3 is TGTGCCAGCAGCTTACGGGGAGGGGAAAAACTGTTTTTT. It is translated as CASSLRGGEKLFF.